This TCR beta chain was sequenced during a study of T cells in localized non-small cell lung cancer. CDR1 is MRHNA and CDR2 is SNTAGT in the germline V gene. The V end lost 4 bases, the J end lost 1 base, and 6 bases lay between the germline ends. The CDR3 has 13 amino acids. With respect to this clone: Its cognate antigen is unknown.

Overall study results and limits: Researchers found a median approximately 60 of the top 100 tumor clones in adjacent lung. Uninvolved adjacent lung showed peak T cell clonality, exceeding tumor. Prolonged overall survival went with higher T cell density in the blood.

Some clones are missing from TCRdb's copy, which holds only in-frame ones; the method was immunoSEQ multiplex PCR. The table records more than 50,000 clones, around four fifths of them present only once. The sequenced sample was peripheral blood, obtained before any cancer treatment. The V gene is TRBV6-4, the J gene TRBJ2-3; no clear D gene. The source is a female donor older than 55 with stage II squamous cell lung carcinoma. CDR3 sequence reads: CASSVSRTDTQYF. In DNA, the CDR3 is TGTGCCAGCAGTGTCTCCCGCACAGATACGCAGTATTTT.